The clone carrying this TCR beta chain was picked up one time. Methods used by the authors: Amplification of reference gene primers provided the estimated nucleated cell counts. Some clones are missing from TCRdb's copy, which holds only in-frame ones; the method was immunoSEQ multiplex PCR. V, J and clone size derive from that table, while D and trimming were established from the DNA sequence. The sample has around 41,000 clones, 91% seen once. The sample originates from a study of blood T cell repertoires in COVID-19. Study as a whole: Sites across the United States, Italy and Spain contributed samples from acute and convalescent COVID-19. T cells, B-cell-depleted T cells, or PBMCs provided the cDNA or gDNA that served as material.

The CDR3 runs 15 residues. CDR1 is SEHNR and CDR2 is FQNEAQ in the germline V gene (reference sequence). Between the trimmed V and J ends, which lost 6 bases and 1 base, there was a span of 10 bases. V usage is TRBV7-9 and J usage is TRBJ2-6; D unclear. This TCR was recovered from a woman in her twenties or thirties in a cohort sampled during active COVID-19. Sequenced material: peripheral blood. The DNA for the CDR3 is TGTGCCAGCAGTTCTACCCAATCTGGGGCCAACGTCCTGACTTTC. Translated, it gives CASSSTQSGANVLTF.